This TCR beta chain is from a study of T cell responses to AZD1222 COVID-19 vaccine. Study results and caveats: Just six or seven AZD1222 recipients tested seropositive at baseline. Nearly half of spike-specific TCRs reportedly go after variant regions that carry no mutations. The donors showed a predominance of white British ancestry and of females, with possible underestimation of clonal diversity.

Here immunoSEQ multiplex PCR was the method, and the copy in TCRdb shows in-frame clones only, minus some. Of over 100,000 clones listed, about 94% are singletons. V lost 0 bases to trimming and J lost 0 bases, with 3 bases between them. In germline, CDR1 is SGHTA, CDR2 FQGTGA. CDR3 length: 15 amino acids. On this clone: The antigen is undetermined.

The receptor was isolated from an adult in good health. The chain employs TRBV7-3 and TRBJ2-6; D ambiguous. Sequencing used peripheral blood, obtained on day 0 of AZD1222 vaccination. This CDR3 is CASSLTDSGANVLTF. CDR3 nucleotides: TGTGCCAGCAGCTTAACCGACTCTGGGGCCAACGTCCTGACTTTC.